The clone carrying this T cell receptor (beta chain) was picked up many times. The antigen remains undetermined. CDR1 and CDR2 from the germline V gene are DFQATT and SNEGSKA (reference sequence). V was clipped by 3 bases and J by 0 bases, with 15 bases between them. The CDR3 extends over 16 amino acids. TCRdb reanalysed the 5' RACE reads using MiXCR and keeps one entry per CDR3 protein. This sample yields roughly 26,000 distinct CDR3 sequences, of which around 13% are seen a single time; 30% to 35% belongs to the top ten. The source of the sample is a study of CD8 T cells in ankylosing spondylitis. Study observations and caveats: In peripheral blood, disease-linked CD8+ clones occurred at relatively low frequencies. Reportedly, significant enrichment of disease-linked clones occurred in matched ankylosing spondylitis synovial fluid. A motif in TCR beta, a set of under 10 highly homologous variants, appeared characteristic of ankylosing spondylitis blood.

This rearrangement joins TRBV20-1 to TRBJ1-3; unclear D gene. The sequencing sample was made of blood. This clonotype originated in a male donor with ankylosing spondylitis or in good health (not recorded which). This CDR3 reads CSASLRTGYSGNTIYF. Written as DNA, the CDR3 is TGCAGTGCTAGCCTTAGGACCGGCTACTCTGGAAACACCATATATTTT.